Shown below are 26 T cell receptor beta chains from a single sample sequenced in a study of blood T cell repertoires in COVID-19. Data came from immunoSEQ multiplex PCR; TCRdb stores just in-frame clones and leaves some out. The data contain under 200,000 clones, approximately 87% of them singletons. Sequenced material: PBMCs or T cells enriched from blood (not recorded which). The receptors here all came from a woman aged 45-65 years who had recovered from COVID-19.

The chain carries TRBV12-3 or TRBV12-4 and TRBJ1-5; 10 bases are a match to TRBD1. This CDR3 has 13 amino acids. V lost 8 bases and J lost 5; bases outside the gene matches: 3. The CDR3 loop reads CASLGTGDQPQHF. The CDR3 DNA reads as TGTGCCAGCCTTGGGACAGGGGATCAGCCCCAGCATTTT.

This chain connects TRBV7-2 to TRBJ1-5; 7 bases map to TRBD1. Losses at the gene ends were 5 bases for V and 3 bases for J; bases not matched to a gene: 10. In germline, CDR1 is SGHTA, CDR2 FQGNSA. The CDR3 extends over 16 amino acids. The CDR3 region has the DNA TGTGCCAGCAGCCCAAACCAGGGGGGAAACAATCAGCCCCAGCATTTT. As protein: CASSPNQGGNNQPQHF.

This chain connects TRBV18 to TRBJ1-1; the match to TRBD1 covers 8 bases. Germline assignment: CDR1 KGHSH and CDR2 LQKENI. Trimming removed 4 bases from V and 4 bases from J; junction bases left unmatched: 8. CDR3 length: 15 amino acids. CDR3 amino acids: CASSRETGDLTEAFF. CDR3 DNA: TGTGCCAGCTCACGAGAGACAGGGGATCTCACTGAAGCTTTCTTT.

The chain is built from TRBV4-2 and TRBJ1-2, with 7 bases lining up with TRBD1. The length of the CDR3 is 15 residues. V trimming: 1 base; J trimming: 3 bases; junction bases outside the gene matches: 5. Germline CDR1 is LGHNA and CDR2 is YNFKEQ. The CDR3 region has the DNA TGTGCCAGCAGCCAAGGGTCCGACAGGGACTATGGCTACACCTTC. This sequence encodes CASSQGSDRDYGYTF.

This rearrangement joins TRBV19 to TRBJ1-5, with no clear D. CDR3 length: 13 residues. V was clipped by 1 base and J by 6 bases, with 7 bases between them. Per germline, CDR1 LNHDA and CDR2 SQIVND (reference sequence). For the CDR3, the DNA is TGTGCCAGTAGTATAGCGCGAGGTCAGCCCCAGCATTTT. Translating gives CASSIARGQPQHF.

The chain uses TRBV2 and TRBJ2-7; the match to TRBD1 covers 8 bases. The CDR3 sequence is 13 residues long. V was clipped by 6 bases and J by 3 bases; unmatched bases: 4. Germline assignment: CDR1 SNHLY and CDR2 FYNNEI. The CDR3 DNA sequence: TGTGCCAGCAGATCGACAGGGGTCTACGAGCAGTACGTC. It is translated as CASRSTGVYEQYV.

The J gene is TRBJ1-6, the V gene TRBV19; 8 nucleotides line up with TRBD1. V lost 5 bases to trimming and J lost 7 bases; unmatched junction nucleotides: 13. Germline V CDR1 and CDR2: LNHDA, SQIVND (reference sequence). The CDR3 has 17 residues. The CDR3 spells CASSLRPTGAKNSPLHF. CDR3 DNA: TGTGCCAGTAGTCTCCGACCGACAGGGGCTAAAAATTCACCCCTCCACTTT.

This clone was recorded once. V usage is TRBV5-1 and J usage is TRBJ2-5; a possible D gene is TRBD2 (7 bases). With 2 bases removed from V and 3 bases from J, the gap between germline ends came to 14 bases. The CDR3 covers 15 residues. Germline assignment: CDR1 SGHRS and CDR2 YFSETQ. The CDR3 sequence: CASSFGGGGKETQYF. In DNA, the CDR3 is TGCGCCAGCAGCTTCGGCGGGGGCGGGAAAGAGACCCAGTACTTC.

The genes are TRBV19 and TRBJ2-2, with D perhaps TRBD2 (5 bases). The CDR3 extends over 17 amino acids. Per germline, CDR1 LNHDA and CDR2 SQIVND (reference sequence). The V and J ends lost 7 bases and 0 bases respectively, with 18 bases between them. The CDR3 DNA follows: TGTGCCAGTACCGCTGCGGGTAGGACCCCGAACACCGGGGAGCTGTTTTTT. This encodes CASTAAGRTPNTGELFF.

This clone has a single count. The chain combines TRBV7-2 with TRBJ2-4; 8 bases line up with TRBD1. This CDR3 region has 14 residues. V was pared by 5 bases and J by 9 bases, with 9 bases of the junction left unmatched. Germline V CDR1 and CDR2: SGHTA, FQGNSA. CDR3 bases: TGTGCCAGCAGCCCAGGGGGCGGGCGGCCCATTCAGTACTTC. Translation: CASSPGGGRPIQYF.

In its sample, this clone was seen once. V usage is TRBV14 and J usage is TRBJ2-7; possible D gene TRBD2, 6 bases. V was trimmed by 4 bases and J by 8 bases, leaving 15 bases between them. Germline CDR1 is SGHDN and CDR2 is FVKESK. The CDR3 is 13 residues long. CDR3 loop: CASSRDSHSQQYV. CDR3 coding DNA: TGTGCCAGCAGCCGGGACTCTCATTCGCAGCAGTACGTC.

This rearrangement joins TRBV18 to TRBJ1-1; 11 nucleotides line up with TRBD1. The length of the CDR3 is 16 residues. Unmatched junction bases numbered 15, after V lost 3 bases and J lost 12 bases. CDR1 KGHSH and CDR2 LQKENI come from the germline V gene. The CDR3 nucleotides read TGTGCCAGCTCACCCAAAGCCGGGACAGGGGGAGAGATGTCTTTCTTT. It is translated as CASSPKAGTGGEMSFF.

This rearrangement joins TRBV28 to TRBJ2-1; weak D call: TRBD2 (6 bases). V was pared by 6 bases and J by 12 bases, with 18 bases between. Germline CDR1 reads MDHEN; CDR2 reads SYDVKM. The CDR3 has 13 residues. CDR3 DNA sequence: TGTGCCAGCAGCACTCCAGGACTACGAGTGCAGTTCTTC. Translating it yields CASSTPGLRVQFF. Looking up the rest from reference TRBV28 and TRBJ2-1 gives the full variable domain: DVKVTQSSRYLVKRTGEKVFLECVQDMDHENMFWYRQDPGLGLRLIYFSYDVKMKEKGDIPEGYSVSREKKERFSLILESASTNQTSMYLCASSTPGLRVQFFGPGTRLTVL.

CDR3 loop: CASSQDSSGVGQPQHF. Here the CDR3 DNA reads TGTGCCAGCAGCCAAGATAGTTCAGGGGTAGGCCAGCCCCAGCATTTT. The chain is built from TRBV4-2 and TRBJ1-5; D might be TRBD1 (6 bases). Germline CDR1 LGHNA, CDR2 YNFKEQ. V was trimmed by 0 bases and J by 7 bases, leaving 16 bases between them. The CDR3 has 16 residues.

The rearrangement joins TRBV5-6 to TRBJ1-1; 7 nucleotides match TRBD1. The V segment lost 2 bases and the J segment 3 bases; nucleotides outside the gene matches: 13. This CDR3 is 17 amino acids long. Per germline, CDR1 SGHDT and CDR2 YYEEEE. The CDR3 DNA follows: TGTGCCAGCAGCTTATTGGGACAGCGACGGGTATACACTGAAGCTTTCTTT. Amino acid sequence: CASSLLGQRRVYTEAFF.

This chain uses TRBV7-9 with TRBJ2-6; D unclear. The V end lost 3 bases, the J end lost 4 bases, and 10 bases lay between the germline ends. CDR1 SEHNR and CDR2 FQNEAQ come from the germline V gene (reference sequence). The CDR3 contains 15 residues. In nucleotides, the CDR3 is TGTGCCAGCAGCTTGTTGGGCTGGGGGGCCAACGTCCTGACTTTC. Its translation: CASSLLGWGANVLTF.

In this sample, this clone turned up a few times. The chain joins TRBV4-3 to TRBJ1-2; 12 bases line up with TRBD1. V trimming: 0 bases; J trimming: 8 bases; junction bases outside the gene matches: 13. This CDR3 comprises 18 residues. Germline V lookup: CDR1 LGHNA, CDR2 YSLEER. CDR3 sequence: CASSQDAGTGGGGGGYTF. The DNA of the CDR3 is TGCGCCAGCAGCCAAGACGCCGGGACAGGGGGCGGCGGGGGAGGCTACACCTTC.

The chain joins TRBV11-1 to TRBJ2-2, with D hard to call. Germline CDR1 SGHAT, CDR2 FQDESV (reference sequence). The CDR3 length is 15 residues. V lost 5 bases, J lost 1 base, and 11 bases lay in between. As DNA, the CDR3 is TGTGCCAGCAGCCCCCTGCCAGGGAACACCGGGGAGCTGTTTTTT. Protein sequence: CASSPLPGNTGELFF.

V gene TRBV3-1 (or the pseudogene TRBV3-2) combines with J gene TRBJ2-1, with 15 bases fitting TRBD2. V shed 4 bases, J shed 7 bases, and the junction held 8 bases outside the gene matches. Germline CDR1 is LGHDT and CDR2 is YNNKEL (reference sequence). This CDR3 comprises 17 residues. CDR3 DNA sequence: TGTGCCAGCAGCCTCTTGACCGGGACTAGCGGGAGGAATGAGCAGTTCTTC. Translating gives CASSLLTGTSGRNEQFF.

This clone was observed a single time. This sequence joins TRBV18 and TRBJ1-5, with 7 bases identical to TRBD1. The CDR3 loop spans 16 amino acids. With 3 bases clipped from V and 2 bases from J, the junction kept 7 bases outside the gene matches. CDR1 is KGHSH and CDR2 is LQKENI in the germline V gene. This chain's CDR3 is CASSPPDRVGNQPQHF. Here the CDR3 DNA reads TGTGCCAGCTCACCGCCAGACAGGGTGGGCAATCAGCCCCAGCATTTT. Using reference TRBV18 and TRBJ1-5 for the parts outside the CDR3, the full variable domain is NAGVMQNPRHLVRRRGQEARLRCSPMKGHSHVYWYRQLPEEGLKFMVYLQKENIIDESGMPKERFSAEFPKEGPSILRIQQVVRGDSAAYFCASSPPDRVGNQPQHFGDGTRLSIL.

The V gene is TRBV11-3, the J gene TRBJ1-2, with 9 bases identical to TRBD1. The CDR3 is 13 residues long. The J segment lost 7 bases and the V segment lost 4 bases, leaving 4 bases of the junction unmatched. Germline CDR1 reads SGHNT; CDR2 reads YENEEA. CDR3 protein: CASSWTGEVGYTF. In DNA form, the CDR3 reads TGTGCCAGCAGCTGGACAGGGGAGGTTGGCTACACCTTC.

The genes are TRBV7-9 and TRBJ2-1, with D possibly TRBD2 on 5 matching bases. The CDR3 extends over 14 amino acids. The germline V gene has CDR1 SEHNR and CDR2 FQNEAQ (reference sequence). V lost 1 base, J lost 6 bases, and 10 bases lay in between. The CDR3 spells CASSLVSGVNEQFF. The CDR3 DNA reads TGTGCCAGCAGCTTAGTAAGCGGAGTCAATGAGCAGTTCTTC.

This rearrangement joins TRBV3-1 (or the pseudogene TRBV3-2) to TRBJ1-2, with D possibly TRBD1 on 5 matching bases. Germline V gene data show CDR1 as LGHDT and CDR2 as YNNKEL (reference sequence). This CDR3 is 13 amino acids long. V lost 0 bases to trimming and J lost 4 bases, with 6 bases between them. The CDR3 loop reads CASSQETAYGYTF. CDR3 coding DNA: TGTGCCAGCAGCCAAGAGACAGCCTATGGCTACACCTTC.

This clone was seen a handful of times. In nucleotides, the CDR3 is TGTGCCAGCAGCTCCTCAAGGACTGTCTACAATGAGCAGTTCTTC. It translates to CASSSSRTVYNEQFF. J is TRBJ2-1 and V is TRBV7-8, with D possibly matching TRBD2 (5 bases). Germline V lookup: CDR1 SGHVS, CDR2 FQNEAQ. CDR3 length equals 15 residues. The ends were cut back, 4 bases at V and 3 bases at J, with 13 bases in the middle.

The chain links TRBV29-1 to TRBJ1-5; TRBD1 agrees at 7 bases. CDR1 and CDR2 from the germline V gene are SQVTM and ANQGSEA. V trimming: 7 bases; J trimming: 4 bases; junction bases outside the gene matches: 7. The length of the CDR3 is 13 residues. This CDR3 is CSGRQGPNQPQHF. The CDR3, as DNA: TGCAGCGGGAGACAGGGCCCTAATCAGCCCCAGCATTTT.

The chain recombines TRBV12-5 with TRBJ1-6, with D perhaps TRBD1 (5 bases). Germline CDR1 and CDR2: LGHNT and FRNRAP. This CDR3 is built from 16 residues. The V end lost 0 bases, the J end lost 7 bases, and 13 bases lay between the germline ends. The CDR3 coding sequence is TGTGCTAGTGGTTTGGTACTCGGGGAGGGGAATTCACCCCTCCACTTT. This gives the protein CASGLVLGEGNSPLHF. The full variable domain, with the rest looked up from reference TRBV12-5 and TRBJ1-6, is DARVTQTPRHKVTEMGQEVTMRCQPILGHNTVFWYRQTMMQGLELLAYFRNRAPLDDSGMPKDRFSAEMPDATLATLKIQPSEPRDSAVYFCASGLVLGEGNSPLHFGNGTRLTVT.